This T cell receptor (beta chain) comes out of a study of a mutant IDH1 vaccine in newly diagnosed glioma. Repertoires were generated with immunoSEQ multiplex PCR, while TCRdb's copy carries only in-frame clones and drops some. Of fewer than 35,000 clones listed, roughly 75% were seen once; the top ten hold approximately 11%. In regard to this clone: Its antigen is unidentified.

Specified time point: week 35, safety follow-up. One vaccine dose held 300 ug of mutant IDH1 20-mer peptide and came with topical imiquimod. The astrocytomas were IDH1-mutant, ATRX-negative, and WHO grade 3 or 4. The V gene lost 6 bases and the J gene lost 2 bases, with 11 bases spanning the gap. Germline V gives CDR1 SGHTA, CDR2 FQGNSA. The CDR3 has 14 residues. The genes are TRBV7-2 and TRBJ1-3; D gene unclear. The receptor was isolated from a woman aged 35 to 49 with glioma. The specimen was PBMCs, collected from a glioma patient whose treatment included an IDH1 peptide vaccine. The CDR3 reads CASRSSGAGNTIYF. DNA for the CDR3: TGTGCCAGCAGGTCTTCCGGTGCTGGAAACACCATATATTTT.